Presented here are 24 T cell receptor beta chains from one specimen sequenced in a study of early stage breast cancer tumors. The protocol was immunoSEQ multiplex PCR, while the TCRdb copy is restricted to in-frame clones and leaves out a portion. This table holds about 21,000 clones, about three quarters found once. The sample was blood. The receptors shown here come from a person in their sixties with breast cancer.

This chain joins TRBV4-1 and TRBJ2-7; 7 bases agree with TRBD2. The V and J ends lost 0 bases and 2 bases, in that order; junction bases with no gene match: 1. Germline V gives CDR1 MGHRA, CDR2 YSYEKL. This CDR3 comprises 14 residues. CDR3 DNA sequence: TGCGCCAGCAGCCAAGATGGGGGGGCCTACGAGCAGTACTTC. It codes for CASSQDGGAYEQYF.

J is TRBJ2-6 and V is TRBV19, with TRBD1 as a possible D gene (7 bases). In germline, CDR1 is LNHDA, CDR2 SQIVND (reference sequence). With 4 bases removed from V and 2 bases from J, the gap between germline ends came to 18 bases. This CDR3 comprises 18 residues. CDR3 nucleotides: TGTGCCAGTAGTACTGGGTGGAGGGGGCGGACTGGGGCCAACGTCCTGACTTTC. It yields the protein CASSTGWRGRTGANVLTF.

This sequence joins TRBV9 and TRBJ2-1; 7 nucleotides align to TRBD1. The CDR3 consists of 15 residues. V trimming: 0 bases; J trimming: 7 bases; junction bases outside the gene matches: 7. Germline V gene data show CDR1 as SGDLS and CDR2 as YYNGEE. Here the CDR3 reads CASSVAEGQLNEQFF. The CDR3 DNA reads TGTGCCAGCAGCGTAGCTGAGGGACAGCTTAATGAGCAGTTCTTC. The variable domain in full, with the rest retrieved from reference TRBV9 and TRBJ2-1, is DSGVTQTPKHLITATGQRVTLRCSPRSGDLSVYWYQQSLDQGLQFLIQYYNGEERAKGNILERFSAQQFPDLHSELNLSSLELGDSALYFCASSVAEGQLNEQFFGPGTRLTVL.

Concerning this clone itself: At one boundary the junction diverges from the germline segment, which might be a read error. This chain connects TRBV7-7 to TRBJ2-5; weak D call: TRBD1 (6 bases). Germline CDR1 is SSHAT and CDR2 is FNYEAQ (reference sequence). The CDR3 totals 13 residues. CDR3 nucleotides: TGTGCTAGCAGCCCAACAGGGCAAGAGACCCAGTACTTC. Amino acids: CASSPTGQETQYF.

This sequence joins TRBV7-9 and TRBJ2-7; D is ambiguous. Germline CDR1 is SEHNR and CDR2 is FQNEAQ (reference sequence). The CDR3 has 15 residues. The V end was cut by 5 bases, the J end by 2 bases, with 16 bases between. CDR3 loop: CASSPLRSTTYEQYF. CDR3 coding DNA: TGTGCCAGCAGCCCTCTCAGATCCACCACCTACGAGCAGTACTTC.

The rearrangement links TRBV2 to TRBJ2-6, with TRBD1 as a possible D gene (5 bases). Germline CDR1 and CDR2: SNHLY and FYNNEI. The V end was cut by 0 bases, the J end by 0 bases, with 9 bases between. The CDR3 has 17 amino acids. CDR3 nucleotides: TGTGCCAGCAGTGAAGCTTCCAGGGCCTCTGGGGCCAACGTCCTGACTTTC. Its protein is CASSEASRASGANVLTF.

The rearrangement joins TRBV15 to TRBJ2-7; 13 bases are a match to TRBD2. The V segment lost 3 bases and the J segment 6 bases; nucleotides outside the gene matches: 5. The germline gives CDR1 LNHNV, CDR2 YYDKDF (reference sequence). The CDR3 extends over 15 amino acids. This chain's CDR3 is CATSRDRLAGGEQYF. The CDR3 DNA follows: TGTGCCACCAGCAGGGACCGACTAGCGGGAGGCGAGCAGTACTTC.

The V gene is TRBV19, the J gene TRBJ1-5, with D maybe TRBD1 (6 bases). The ends were cut back, 8 bases at V and 2 bases at J, with 16 bases in the middle. CDR1 LNHDA and CDR2 SQIVND come from the germline V gene (reference sequence). This CDR3 has 15 amino acids. CDR3 region: CASGNRVWGNQPQHF. CDR3 sequence (DNA): TGTGCCAGTGGGAACAGGGTCTGGGGCAATCAGCCCCAGCATTTT. Variable domain in full (rest from reference TRBV19 and TRBJ1-5): DGGITQSPKYLFRKEGQNVTLSCEQNLNHDAMYWYRQDPGQGLRLIYYSQIVNDFQKGDIAEGYSVSREKKESFPLTVTSAQKNPTAFYLCASGNRVWGNQPQHFGDGTRLSIL.

This CDR3 is CASSSTGGSYNEQFF. The CDR3 nucleotides read TGTGCCAGCAGCTCTACAGGGGGCTCCTACAATGAGCAGTTCTTC. V usage is TRBV7-8 and J usage is TRBJ2-1, with TRBD1 identical over 8 bases. This CDR3 is built from 15 residues. The V gene end was trimmed by 4 bases and the J gene end by 0 bases; junction bases not matched to a gene: 2. The germline V gene has CDR1 SGHVS and CDR2 FQNEAQ.

The gene calls are TRBV6-5 and TRBJ1-4; no reliable D call. V lost 8 bases, J lost 4 bases, and 11 bases lay in between. The CDR3 contains 13 residues. Germline assignment: CDR1 MNHEY and CDR2 SVGAGI. The CDR3 nucleotides read TGTGCCAGCTCCAGGTTAATTAATGAAAAACTGTTTTTT. Its protein is CASSRLINEKLFF.

The chain combines TRBV5-6 with TRBJ2-5; tentative D call: TRBD1 (6 bases). V lost 6 bases and J 4 bases, leaving 16 bases between the germline ends. Germline lookup yields CDR1 SGHDT and CDR2 YYEEEE. This CDR3 region has 14 residues. CDR3 nucleotide sequence: TGTGCCAGCACCTGGGGGCAGGGACGAGAGACCCAGTACTTC. It encodes CASTWGQGRETQYF.

The table lists this clone with a count of one. V gene TRBV6-6 combines with J gene TRBJ2-1; perhaps TRBD2 as D (6 bases). Trimming left V 2 bases short and J 7 bases short, with 15 bases between. The CDR3 has 15 residues. In germline, CDR1 is MNHNY, CDR2 SVGAGI (reference sequence). CDR3 sequence: CASSYGSAEGNEQFF. Here the CDR3 DNA reads TGTGCCAGCAGTTACGGTTCAGCGGAGGGTAATGAGCAGTTCTTC.

A word on this clone: Within the sample, other DNA sequences also encode this same CDR3. This rearrangement joins TRBV6-1 to TRBJ2-5; 8 bases fit TRBD1. This CDR3 comprises 13 residues. Trimming took 3 bases from V and 6 from J; bases not matched to a gene: 3. Germline loops: CDR1 MNHNS, CDR2 SASEGT. In nucleotides, the CDR3 is TGTGCCAGCAGTGACAGGGGGCTGAAGACCCAGTACTTC. Its protein is CASSDRGLKTQYF.

V and J are TRBV5-7 and TRBJ1-3, with D maybe TRBD1 (6 bases). TRBV5-7 is designated an ORF whose function remains uncertain. The CDR3 contains 17 residues. Trimming pared 5 bases from V and 1 base from J, leaving 19 bases between. The CDR3 loop is CASSSSRGNRSGNTIYF. The DNA of the CDR3 is TGTGCCAGCAGTTCCTCTAGGGGGAATAGGTCTGGAAACACCATATATTTT.

The J gene is TRBJ2-5, the V gene TRBV5-1, with TRBD2 as a possible D gene (5 bases). CDR1 is SGHRS and CDR2 is YFSETQ in the germline V gene. V lost 0 bases, J lost 7 bases, and 13 bases lay in between. The CDR3 covers 14 residues. CDR3 residues: CASSLEDWAGTQYF. CDR3 bases: TGCGCCAGCAGCTTGGAGGACTGGGCGGGGACCCAGTACTTC.

This CDR3 reads CASSETAGGTQYF. For the CDR3, the DNA is TGTGCCAGCAGTGAAACGGCCGGGGGGACCCAGTACTTC. The rearrangement uses TRBV6-1 and TRBJ2-5, with D perhaps TRBD2 (6 bases). Germline V gene lookup returns CDR1 MNHNS and CDR2 SASEGT. This CDR3 region has 13 residues. Trimming took 2 bases from V and 7 from J, leaving 11 bases between them.

The V call is TRBV2, the J call TRBJ1-1; D unclear. Trimming took 4 bases from V and 1 from J, leaving 7 bases between them. CDR3 length equals 13 residues. Looked up from germline, CDR1 is SNHLY and CDR2 is FYNNEI. The CDR3 DNA reads as TGTGCCAGCAGTGGGCCGGGGAACACTGAAGCTTTCTTT. Its translation: CASSGPGNTEAFF.

The J gene is TRBJ1-2, the V gene TRBV4-1, with D hard to call. Germline V gene sequence: CDR1 MGHRA, CDR2 YSYEKL. Trimming cost V 1 base and J 6 bases, with 12 bases left between them. The CDR3 consists of 14 residues. CDR3 nucleotides: TGCGCCAGCAGCCAAGCCGGTTCCCGAAATGGCTACACCTTC. Translated, it gives CASSQAGSRNGYTF.

This sequence joins TRBV11-3 and TRBJ2-7; 7 bases are shared with TRBD2. CDR3 length: 14 amino acids. Unmatched junction bases numbered 8, after V lost 7 bases and J lost 2 bases. Germline CDR1 SGHNT, CDR2 YENEEA. CDR3 sequence (DNA): TGTGCCAGCACCGGGGTAGCGGGCCCCTACGAGCAGTACTTC. This translates into CASTGVAGPYEQYF. The complete variable domain, with remaining parts taken from reference TRBV11-3 and TRBJ2-7, reads EAGVVQSPRYKIIEKKQPVAFWCNPISGHNTLYWYLQNLGQGPELLIRYENEEAVDDSQLPKDRFSAERLKGVDSTLKIQPAELGDSAVYLCASTGVAGPYEQYFGPGTRLTVT.

This chain uses TRBV18 with TRBJ1-5; D ambiguous. The CDR3 consists of 14 residues. V gave up 2 bases and J gave up 1 base, with 6 bases separating them. CDR1 KGHSH and CDR2 LQKENI come from the germline V gene. CDR3 sequence (DNA): TGTGCCAGCTCACCAGTCGGCAGCAATCAGCCCCAGCATTTT. Residues: CASSPVGSNQPQHF.

The V gene is TRBV11-2, the J gene TRBJ2-5; 9 bases map to TRBD1. The end of the DNA is better explained by TRBJ2-7, so the J call may be wrong. The CDR3 spans 15 residues. The V gene's germline CDR1 is SGHAT and CDR2 FQNNGV. The CDR3 nucleotides are TGTGCCAGCAGCGCCGCGGGACAGGGTCTCTACGAGCAGTACTTC. It codes for CASSAAGQGLYEQYF.

V usage is TRBV2 and J usage is TRBJ2-4; 8 bases fit TRBD1. The CDR3 contains 14 residues. Germline V gene data show CDR1 as SNHLY and CDR2 as FYNNEI. V gave up 5 bases and J gave up 7 bases; unmatched junction bases: 7. The DNA of the CDR3 is TGTGCCAGCAGTCCAGGACAGGGTTTGAACATTCAGTACTTC. Translating it yields CASSPGQGLNIQYF.

This chain connects TRBV6-1 to TRBJ2-5; perhaps TRBD1 as D (6 bases). The CDR3 contains 15 residues. Germline V gives CDR1 MNHNS, CDR2 SASEGT. Trimming removed 5 bases from V and 5 bases from J, with 18 bases in between. The chain's CDR3 is CASSLGQSWGETQYF. The CDR3 region has the DNA TGTGCCAGCAGTCTAGGACAGTCGTGGGGGGAGACCCAGTACTTC.

In its sample, this clone was seen once. V usage is TRBV2 and J usage is TRBJ2-1; D possibly corresponds to TRBD2 (5 bases). V lost 4 bases, J lost 10 bases, and 14 bases lay in between. The CDR3 is 13 amino acids. The germline V gene has CDR1 SNHLY and CDR2 FYNNEI. Here the CDR3 reads CASSVLGNFEQFF. CDR3 DNA sequence: TGTGCCAGCAGTGTACTCGGGAATTTCGAGCAGTTCTTC.